The rows below give T cell receptor beta chains drawn from one sample of a study of shared clonotypes between healthy human individuals. Data came from immunoSEQ multiplex PCR; TCRdb stores just in-frame clones and leaves some out. The table shows 600,000 to 700,000 clones, with 60% to 75% occurring only once. Sequencing used memory CD4+ T cells sorted from blood. The receptors shown here come from a woman in her twenties or thirties in good health. The CDR3 runs from the conserved cysteine through the conserved F or W. Fields, in order: J gene, V gene, D gene, clone size, CDR3 protein, CDR3 DNA. The D gene is left open where the match is weak. Rows give clone size only sometimes, using once, few, many, or a class for an expanded clone.

TRBJ1-1	TRBV6-1	NA	NA	CANYRVGTEAFF	TGTGCCAACTACAGGGTAGGAACTGAAGCTTTCTTT
TRBJ1-2	TRBV11-2	NA	few	CASSFRGGYTF	TGTGCCAGCAGCTTTAGGGGTGGCTACACCTTC
TRBJ2-6	TRBV27	NA	NA	CASSSWDGSSGANVLTF	TGTGCCAGCAGTTCGTGGGACGGAAGCTCTGGGGCCAACGTCCTGACTTTC
TRBJ2-5	TRBV7-8	TRBD2	NA	CASTETSGKEETQYF	TGTGCCAGCACCGAGACTAGCGGAAAGGAAGAGACCCAGTACTTC
TRBJ2-3	TRBV10-3	TRBD1	NA	CAISESGQGSTDTQYF	TGTGCCATCAGTGAGTCGGGACAGGGAAGCACAGATACGCAGTATTTT
TRBJ2-3	TRBV10-3	NA	few	CATGESGDTQYF	TGTGCCACAGGGGAGTCGGGAGATACGCAGTATTTT
TRBJ1-5	TRBV5-8	NA	NA	CASSLFPPLSQPQHF	TGTGCCAGCAGCTTGTTCCCGCCTTTGTCGCAGCCCCAGCATTTT
TRBJ2-2	TRBV2	TRBD1	NA	CASTEDRGLTGELFF	TGTGCCAGCACTGAGGACAGGGGACTTACCGGGGAGCTGTTTTTT
TRBJ2-7	TRBV28	NA	few	CASSLGSYEQYF	TGTGCCAGCAGCCTGGGATCGTACGAGCAGTACTTC
TRBJ1-1	TRBV7-2	NA	NA	CASSVGGYTEAFF	TGTGCCAGCTCAGTGGGGGGATACACTGAAGCTTTCTTT
TRBJ2-3	TRBV19	NA	many	CASSIALDPTDTQYF	TGTGCCAGTAGTATTGCCTTAGATCCGACAGATACGCAGTATTTT
TRBJ2-3	TRBV9	TRBD1	NA	CASSVVGGGQGSDTQYF	TGTGCCAGCAGCGTAGTGGGCGGGGGACAGGGGTCAGATACGCAGTATTTT
TRBJ1-1	TRBV5-1	TRBD1	NA	CASSGTGGFTEAFF	TGCGCCAGCTCCGGGACAGGGGGTTTTACTGAAGCTTTCTTT
TRBJ2-1	TRBV28	TRBD2	many	CASRLTSGSYNEQFF	TGTGCCAGCAGGTTGACTAGCGGCTCCTACAATGAGCAGTTCTTC
TRBJ2-7	TRBV4-2	NA	NA	CASSQDFGTTYSYEQYF	TGTGCCAGCAGCCAAGACTTCGGGACAACTTACTCCTACGAGCAGTACTTC
TRBJ1-5	TRBV19	NA	NA	CASSASRTAGNQPQHF	TGTGCCAGTAGCGCCTCTCGGACGGCGGGGAATCAGCCCCAGCATTTT
TRBJ2-7	TRBV15	NA	NA	CATSPSGGRRFEQYF	TGTGCCACCAGCCCAAGCGGAGGGAGGAGGTTCGAGCAGTACTTC
TRBJ2-7	TRBV10-2	NA	NA	CASSGSYEQYF	TGCGCCAGCAGTGGGAGTTACGAGCAGTACTTC
TRBJ1-4	TRBV4-1	TRBD1	NA	CASSQLTRDSREKLFF	TGCGCCAGCAGCCAACTCACCCGGGACAGTAGGGAAAAACTGTTTTTT
TRBJ2-2	TRBV4-1	NA	NA	CASSQDRDGVNTGELFF	TGCGCCAGCAGCCAAGATCGGGACGGGGTGAACACCGGGGAGCTGTTTTTT
TRBJ2-1	TRBV4-2	NA	NA	CASSQDHGTEQFF	TGTGCCAGCAGCCAAGATCATGGTACTGAGCAGTTCTTC
TRBJ1-5	TRBV5-6	NA	NA	CASSPGARGPQHF	TGTGCCAGCAGCCCGGGGGCCCGGGGGCCCCAGCATTTT
TRBJ2-1	TRBV7-2	NA	NA	CASSGVSLLNNEQFF	TGTGCCAGCAGCGGTGTTTCTTTACTTAACAATGAGCAGTTCTTC
TRBJ2-7	TRBV18	NA	NA	CASSTAGRTYEQYF	TGTGCCAGCTCCACGGCGGGACGGACTTACGAGCAGTACTTC
TRBJ1-4	TRBV28	NA	NA	CASSKPGGGVGEKLFF	TGTGCCAGCAGCAAGCCCGGGGGTGGAGTTGGTGAAAAACTGTTTTTT
TRBJ2-7	TRBV18	TRBD1	NA	CASSGGTGGEQYF	TGTGCCAGCTCAGGGGGGACAGGGGGCGAGCAGTACTTC
TRBJ1-1	TRBV11-2	NA	NA	CASSLGGGPFTEAFF	TGTGCCAGCAGCTTAGGTGGGGGGCCTTTCACTGAAGCTTTCTTT
TRBJ2-1	TRBV19	NA	NA	CASRTTGRNEQFF	TGTGCCAGTAGGACCACAGGGAGGAATGAGCAGTTCTTC
TRBJ1-5	TRBV7-3	NA	NA	CASSLGRGLGQPQHF	TGTGCCAGCAGCTTAGGAAGGGGGTTGGGACAGCCCCAGCATTTT
TRBJ2-1	TRBV6-4	TRBD1	NA	CASSAGQVGNEQFF	TGTGCCAGCAGTGCGGGACAGGTTGGCAATGAGCAGTTCTTC
TRBJ1-5	TRBV5-1	TRBD1	NA	CASSEQGASQPQHF	TGCGCCAGCAGCGAGCAGGGGGCGTCTCAGCCCCAGCATTTT
TRBJ1-1	TRBV29-1	NA	NA	CSATQGTMNTEAFF	TGCAGCGCGACACAGGGTACAATGAACACTGAAGCTTTCTTT
TRBJ1-2	TRBV11-1	NA	NA	CASSPHGGDSNYGYTF	TGTGCCAGCAGCCCCCACGGTGGTGACAGTAACTATGGCTACACCTTC
TRBJ1-1	TRBV19	TRBD1	NA	CASSLNRGLSLNTEAFF	TGTGCCAGTAGTCTAAACAGGGGGCTAAGCTTGAACACTGAAGCTTTCTTT
TRBJ1-3	TRBV5-5	NA	many	CASSLATRSGNTIYF	TGTGCCAGCAGCTTAGCCACCCGATCTGGAAACACCATATATTTT
TRBJ1-5	TRBV28	NA	NA	CASRRRDVAHQPQHF	TGTGCCAGCAGAAGGAGGGACGTTGCTCACCAGCCCCAGCATTTT
TRBJ1-2	TRBV2	TRBD1	NA	CASRQDRDKDGYTF	TGTGCCAGCAGACAAGACAGGGATAAAGATGGCTACACCTTC
TRBJ1-1	TRBV28	NA	few	CASVGHGDTEAFF	TGTGCCAGCGTAGGGCACGGTGACACTGAAGCTTTCTTT
TRBJ2-5	TRBV5-6	NA	NA	CASSLPETETQYF	TGTGCCAGCAGCTTGCCGGAGACAGAGACCCAGTACTTC
TRBJ1-4	TRBV27	NA	NA	CASSFGMDEGEKLFF	TGTGCCAGCAGTTTTGGTATGGACGAGGGGGAAAAACTGTTTTTT
TRBJ2-1	TRBV11-3	TRBD2	many	CASSLAGAVSNEQFF	TGTGCCAGCAGCTTGGCGGGAGCTGTTTCCAATGAGCAGTTCTTC
TRBJ2-1	TRBV28	NA	NA	CASSLRVSYNEQFF	TGTGCCAGCAGTTTGAGAGTTTCCTACAATGAGCAGTTCTTC
TRBJ2-7	TRBV28	NA	NA	CASTTTGLYEQYF	TGTGCCAGCACGACGACAGGACTCTACGAGCAGTACTTC
TRBJ2-1	TRBV6-5	NA	NA	CASSFDNEQFF	TGTGCCAGCAGTTTCGACAATGAGCAGTTCTTC
TRBJ1-1	TRBV28	NA	NA	CASSRRREAFF	TGTGCCAGCAGCCGCAGACGTGAAGCTTTCTTT
TRBJ1-6	TRBV11-2	TRBD1	NA	CASSLTGDNSPLHF	TGTGCCAGCAGCTTGACAGGGGATAATTCACCCCTCCACTTT
TRBJ1-1	TRBV27	NA	NA	CASSLRRTVSVTEAFF	TGTGCCAGCAGTTTACGACGGACAGTCAGCGTCACTGAAGCTTTCTTT
TRBJ2-7	TRBV2	NA	NA	CASNGEVIHEQYF	TGTGCCAGCAACGGGGAAGTGATCCACGAGCAGTACTTC
TRBJ2-1	TRBV7-9	TRBD2	few	CASSPWGGGLNEQFF	TGTGCCAGCAGCCCATGGGGCGGGGGACTCAATGAGCAGTTCTTC
TRBJ2-3	TRBV7-3	NA	many	CASSQSHASTDTQYF	TGTGCCAGCAGCCAGAGTCACGCGAGCACAGATACGCAGTATTTT
TRBJ2-3	TRBV5-4	NA	once	CASSGGGGGLGTDTQYF	TGTGCCAGCAGCGGGGGAGGAGGCGGGTTAGGCACAGATACGCAGTATTTT
TRBJ1-2	TRBV28	NA	once	CASSTSPSTDNYGYTF	TGTGCCAGCAGTACAAGCCCTTCGACAGACAACTATGGCTACACCTTC
TRBJ2-1	TRBV4-1	TRBD1	NA	CASSHLTGLDEQFF	TGCGCCAGCAGCCACCTGACAGGGTTGGATGAGCAGTTCTTC